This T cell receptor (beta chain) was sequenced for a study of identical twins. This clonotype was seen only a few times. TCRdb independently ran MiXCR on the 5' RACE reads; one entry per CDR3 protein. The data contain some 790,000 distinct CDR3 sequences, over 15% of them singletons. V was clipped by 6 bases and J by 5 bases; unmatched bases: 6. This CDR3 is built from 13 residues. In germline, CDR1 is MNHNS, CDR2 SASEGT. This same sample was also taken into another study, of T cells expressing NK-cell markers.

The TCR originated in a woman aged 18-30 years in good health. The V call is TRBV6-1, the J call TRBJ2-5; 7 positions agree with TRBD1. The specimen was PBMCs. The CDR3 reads CASRQQGSETQYF. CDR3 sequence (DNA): TGTGCCAGCAGACAACAGGGGTCCGAGACCCAGTACTTC.